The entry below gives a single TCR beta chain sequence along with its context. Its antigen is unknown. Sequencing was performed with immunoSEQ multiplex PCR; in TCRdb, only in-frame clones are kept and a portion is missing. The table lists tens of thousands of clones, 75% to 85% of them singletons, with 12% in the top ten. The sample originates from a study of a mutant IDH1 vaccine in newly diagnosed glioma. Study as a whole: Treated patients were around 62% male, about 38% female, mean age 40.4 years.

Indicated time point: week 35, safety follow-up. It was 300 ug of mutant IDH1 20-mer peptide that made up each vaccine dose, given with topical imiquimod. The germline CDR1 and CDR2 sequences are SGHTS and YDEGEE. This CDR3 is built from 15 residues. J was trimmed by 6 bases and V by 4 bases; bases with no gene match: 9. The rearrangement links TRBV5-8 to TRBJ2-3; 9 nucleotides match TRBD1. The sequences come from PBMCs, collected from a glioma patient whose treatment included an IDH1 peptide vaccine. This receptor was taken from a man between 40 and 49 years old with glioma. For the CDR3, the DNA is TGTGCCAGCAGCGGCCGGGACAGGGCTGTTGATACGCAGTATTTT. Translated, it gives CASSGRDRAVDTQYF.